Sequencing of this T cell receptor beta chain was carried out in a study of cytomegalovirus exposure and HLA in healthy donors. The PCR used 60 Vbeta and 13 Jbeta primers. Some clones are missing from TCRdb's copy, which holds only in-frame ones; the method was immunoSEQ multiplex PCR. Of over 65,000 clones detected, approximately 61% appear once; the ten largest clones hold approximately 6.9%. The CDR3 length is 15 residues. Trimming removed 6 bases from V and 10 bases from J, with 22 bases in between. Germline CDR1 reads MNHEY; CDR2 reads SMNVEV (reference sequence). On this clone: The antigen is not known. Other nucleotide sequences from this sample produce the same CDR3.

Study-level points and caveats: Further analysis was carried out later, and it showed several of the most significant clusters appearing linked to common viral pathogens.

This clonotype was obtained from a woman aged 45 to 65 in good health and CMV-seropositive. Sequenced sample: PBMCs. The V gene is TRBV27, the J gene TRBJ2-1, with D tentatively TRBD2 (5 bases). CDR3 in DNA: TGTGCCAGCAGCGGGGTGGCTGGAGGCCTGGACGAGCAGTTCTTC. This encodes CASSGVAGGLDEQFF.